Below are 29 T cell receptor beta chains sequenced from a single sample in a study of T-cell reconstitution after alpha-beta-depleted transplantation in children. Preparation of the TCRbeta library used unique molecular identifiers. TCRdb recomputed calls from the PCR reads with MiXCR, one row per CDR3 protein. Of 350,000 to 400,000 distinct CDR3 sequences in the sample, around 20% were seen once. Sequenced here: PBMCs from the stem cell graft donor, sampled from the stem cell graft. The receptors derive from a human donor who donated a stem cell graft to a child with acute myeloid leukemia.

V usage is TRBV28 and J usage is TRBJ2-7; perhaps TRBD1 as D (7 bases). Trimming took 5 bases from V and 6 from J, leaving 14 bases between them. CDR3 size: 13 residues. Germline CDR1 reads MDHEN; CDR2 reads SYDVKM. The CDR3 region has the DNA TGTGCCAGCAGTAACAGGGGACTGAGCGAGCAGTACTTC. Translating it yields CASSNRGLSEQYF.

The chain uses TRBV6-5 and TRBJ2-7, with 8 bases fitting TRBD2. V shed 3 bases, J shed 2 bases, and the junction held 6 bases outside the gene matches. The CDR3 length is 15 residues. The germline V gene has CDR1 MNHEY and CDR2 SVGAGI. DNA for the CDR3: TGTGCCAGCAGTTATCCCGGGACTAGTACCTACGAGCAGTACTTC. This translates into CASSYPGTSTYEQYF.

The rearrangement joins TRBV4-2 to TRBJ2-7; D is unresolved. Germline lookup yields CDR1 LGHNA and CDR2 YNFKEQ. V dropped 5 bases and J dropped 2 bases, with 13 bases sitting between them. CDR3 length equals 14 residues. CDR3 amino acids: CASSDHEPPYEQYF. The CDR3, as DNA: TGTGCCAGCAGCGACCACGAGCCTCCCTACGAGCAGTACTTC.

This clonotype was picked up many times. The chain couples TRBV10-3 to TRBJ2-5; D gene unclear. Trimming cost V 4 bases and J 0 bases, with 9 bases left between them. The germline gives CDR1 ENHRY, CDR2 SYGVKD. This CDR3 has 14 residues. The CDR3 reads CAISVRSDQETQYF. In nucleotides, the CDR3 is TGTGCCATCAGTGTGCGGTCAGACCAAGAGACCCAGTACTTC.

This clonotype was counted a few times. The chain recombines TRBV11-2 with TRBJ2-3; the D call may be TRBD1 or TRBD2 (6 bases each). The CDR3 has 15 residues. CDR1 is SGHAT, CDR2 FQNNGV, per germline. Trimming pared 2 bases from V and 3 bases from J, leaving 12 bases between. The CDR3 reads CASSLRGGNTDTQYF. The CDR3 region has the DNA TGTGCCAGCAGCTTAAGAGGGGGGAATACAGATACGCAGTATTTT.

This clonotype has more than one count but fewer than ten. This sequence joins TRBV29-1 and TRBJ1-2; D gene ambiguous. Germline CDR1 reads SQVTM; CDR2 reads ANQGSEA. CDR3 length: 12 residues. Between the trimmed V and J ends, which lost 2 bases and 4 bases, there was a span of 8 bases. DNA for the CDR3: TGCAGCGTTGAATCCTACGTCTATGGCTACACCTTC. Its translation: CSVESYVYGYTF.

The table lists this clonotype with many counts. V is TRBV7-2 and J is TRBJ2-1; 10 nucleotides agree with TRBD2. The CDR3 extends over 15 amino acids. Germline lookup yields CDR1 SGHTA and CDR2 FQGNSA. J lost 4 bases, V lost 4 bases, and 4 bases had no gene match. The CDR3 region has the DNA TGTGCCAGCAGCTCGACTAGCGGGCAATACAATGAGCAGTTCTTC. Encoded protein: CASSSTSGQYNEQFF.

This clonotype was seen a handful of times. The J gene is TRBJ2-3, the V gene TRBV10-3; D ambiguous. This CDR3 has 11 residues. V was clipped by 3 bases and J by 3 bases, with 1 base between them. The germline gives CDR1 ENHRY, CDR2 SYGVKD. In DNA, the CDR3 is TGTGCCATCAGTGAAACAGATACGCAGTATTTT. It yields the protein CAISETDTQYF.

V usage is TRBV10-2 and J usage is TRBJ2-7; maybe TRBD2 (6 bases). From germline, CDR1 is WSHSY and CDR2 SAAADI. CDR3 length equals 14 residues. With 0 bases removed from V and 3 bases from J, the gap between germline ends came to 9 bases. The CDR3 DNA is TGCGCCAGCAGTGAGTCCGGAGGGTTCTACGAGCAGTACTTC. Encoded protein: CASSESGGFYEQYF.

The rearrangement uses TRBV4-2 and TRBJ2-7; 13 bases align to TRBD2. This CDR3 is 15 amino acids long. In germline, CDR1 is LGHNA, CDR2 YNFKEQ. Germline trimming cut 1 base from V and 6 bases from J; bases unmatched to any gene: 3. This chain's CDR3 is CASSQVGTSGVEQYF. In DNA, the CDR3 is TGTGCCAGCAGCCAAGTAGGGACTAGCGGGGTCGAGCAGTACTTC.

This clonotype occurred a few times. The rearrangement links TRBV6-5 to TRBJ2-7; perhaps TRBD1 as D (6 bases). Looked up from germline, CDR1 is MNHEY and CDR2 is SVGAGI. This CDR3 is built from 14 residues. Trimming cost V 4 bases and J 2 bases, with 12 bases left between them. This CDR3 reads CASSSGTKPYEQYF. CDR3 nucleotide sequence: TGTGCCAGCAGTTCTGGGACAAAACCCTACGAGCAGTACTTC.

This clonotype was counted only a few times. The CDR3 sequence is CATSRGARDLYNEQFF. The CDR3 nucleotides are TGTGCCACCAGCAGAGGAGCCCGGGATCTTTACAATGAGCAGTTCTTC. The rearrangement uses TRBV15 and TRBJ2-1; maybe TRBD2 (5 bases). V was trimmed by 1 base and J by 4 bases, leaving 14 bases between them. The CDR3 has 16 residues. Germline CDR1 and CDR2: LNHNV and YYDKDF (reference sequence).

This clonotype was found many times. CDR3 sequence (DNA): TGCGCCAGCAGCTTGGGACAGGGACGTGAAAAACTGTTTTTT. As protein: CASSLGQGREKLFF. This sequence joins TRBV5-1 and TRBJ1-4; TRBD1 matches 7 bases. Per germline, CDR1 SGHRS and CDR2 YFSETQ. The CDR3 consists of 14 residues. The trim removed 0 bases at V and 7 bases at J, leaving 3 bases unmatched. Looking up the rest from reference TRBV5-1 and TRBJ1-4 gives the full variable domain: KAGVTQTPRYLIKTRGQQVTLSCSPISGHRSVSWYQQTPGQGLQFLFEYFSETQRNKGNFPGRFSGRQFSNSRSEMNVSTLELGDSALYLCASSLGQGREKLFFGSGTQLSVL.

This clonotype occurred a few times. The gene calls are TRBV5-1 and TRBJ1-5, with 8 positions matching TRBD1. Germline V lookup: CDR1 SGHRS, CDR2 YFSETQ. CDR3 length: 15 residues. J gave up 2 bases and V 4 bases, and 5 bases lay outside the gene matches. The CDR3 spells CASSPGQGGNQPQHF. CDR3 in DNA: TGCGCCAGCAGCCCCGGACAGGGAGGCAATCAGCCCCAGCATTTT.

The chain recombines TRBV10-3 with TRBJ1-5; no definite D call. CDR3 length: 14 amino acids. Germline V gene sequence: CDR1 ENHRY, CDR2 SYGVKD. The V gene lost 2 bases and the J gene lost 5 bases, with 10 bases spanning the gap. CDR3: CAISESGRDQPQHF. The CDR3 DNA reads TGTGCCATCAGTGAGAGTGGGCGCGATCAGCCCCAGCATTTT.

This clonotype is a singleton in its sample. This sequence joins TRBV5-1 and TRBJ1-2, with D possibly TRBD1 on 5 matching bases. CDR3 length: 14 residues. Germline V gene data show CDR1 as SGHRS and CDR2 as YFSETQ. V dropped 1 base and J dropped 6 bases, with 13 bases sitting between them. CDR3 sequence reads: CASSLLPREDGYTF. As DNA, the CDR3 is TGCGCCAGCAGCTTGCTTCCCAGGGAGGATGGCTACACCTTC. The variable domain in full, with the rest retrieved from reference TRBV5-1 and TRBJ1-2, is KAGVTQTPRYLIKTRGQQVTLSCSPISGHRSVSWYQQTPGQGLQFLFEYFSETQRNKGNFPGRFSGRQFSNSRSEMNVSTLELGDSALYLCASSLLPREDGYTFGSGTRLTVV.

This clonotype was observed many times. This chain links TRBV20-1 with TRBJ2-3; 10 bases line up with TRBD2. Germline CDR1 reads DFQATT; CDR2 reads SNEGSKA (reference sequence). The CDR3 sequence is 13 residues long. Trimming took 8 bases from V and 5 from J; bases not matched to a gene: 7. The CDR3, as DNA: TGCAGTCCTTCTAGCGGGAGAAGAGATACGCAGTATTTT. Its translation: CSPSSGRRDTQYF.

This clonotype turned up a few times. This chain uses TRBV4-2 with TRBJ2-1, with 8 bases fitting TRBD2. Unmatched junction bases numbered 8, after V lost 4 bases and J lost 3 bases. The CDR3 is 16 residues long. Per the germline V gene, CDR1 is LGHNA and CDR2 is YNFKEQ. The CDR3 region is CASSRQTSAIYNEQFF. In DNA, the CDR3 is TGTGCCAGCAGCCGCCAGACTAGCGCAATCTACAATGAGCAGTTCTTC.

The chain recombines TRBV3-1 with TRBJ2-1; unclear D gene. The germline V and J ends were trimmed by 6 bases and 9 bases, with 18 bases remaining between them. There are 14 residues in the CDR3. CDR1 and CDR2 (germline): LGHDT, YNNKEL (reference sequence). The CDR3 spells CASRGNPARGEQFF. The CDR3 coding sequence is TGTGCCAGCAGGGGGAATCCTGCGCGAGGTGAGCAGTTCTTC.

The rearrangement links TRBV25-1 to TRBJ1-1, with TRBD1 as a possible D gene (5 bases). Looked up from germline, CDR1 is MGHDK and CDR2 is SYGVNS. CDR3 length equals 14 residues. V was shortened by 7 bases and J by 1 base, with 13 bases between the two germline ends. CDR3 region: CASTTGEPNTEAFF. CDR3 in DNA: TGTGCCAGCACCACAGGAGAACCGAACACTGAAGCTTTCTTT.

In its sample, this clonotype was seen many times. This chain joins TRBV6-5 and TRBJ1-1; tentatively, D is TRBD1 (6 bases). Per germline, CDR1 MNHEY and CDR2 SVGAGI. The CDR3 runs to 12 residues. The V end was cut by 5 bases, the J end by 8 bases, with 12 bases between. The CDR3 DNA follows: TGTGCCAGCAGTCATGGGACACAAGAAGCTTTCTTT. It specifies CASSHGTQEAFF.

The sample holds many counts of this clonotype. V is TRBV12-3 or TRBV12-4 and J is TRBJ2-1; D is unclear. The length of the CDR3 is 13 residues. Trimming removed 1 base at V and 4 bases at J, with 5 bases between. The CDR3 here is CASSLEPYNEQFF. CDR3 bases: TGTGCCAGCAGTTTAGAACCTTACAATGAGCAGTTCTTC.

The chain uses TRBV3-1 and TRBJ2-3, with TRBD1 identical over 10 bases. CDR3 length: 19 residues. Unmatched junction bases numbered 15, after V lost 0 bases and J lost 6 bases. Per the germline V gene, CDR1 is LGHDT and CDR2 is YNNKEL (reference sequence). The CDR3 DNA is TGTGCCAGCAGCCAAGATTTGGGACAGGGGCAAATCATCAAGGATACGCAGTATTTT. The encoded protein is CASSQDLGQGQIIKDTQYF.

The CDR3 spells CASSPRGYTEAFF. The CDR3 region has the DNA TGTGCCAGCAGCCCACGGGGCTACACTGAAGCTTTCTTT. J is TRBJ1-1 and V is TRBV5-5, with D perhaps matching TRBD1 (5 bases). The CDR3 is 13 amino acids. Trimming stripped 4 bases from V and 3 bases from J, with 10 bases between. Germline CDR1 is SGHKS and CDR2 is YYEKEE (reference sequence).

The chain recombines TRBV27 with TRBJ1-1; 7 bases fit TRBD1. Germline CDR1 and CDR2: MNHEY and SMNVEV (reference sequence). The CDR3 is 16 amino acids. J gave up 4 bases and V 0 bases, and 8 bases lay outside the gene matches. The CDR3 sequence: CASSLSTGQRSTEAFF. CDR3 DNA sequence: TGTGCCAGCAGTTTATCGACGGGACAGCGGTCCACTGAAGCTTTCTTT.

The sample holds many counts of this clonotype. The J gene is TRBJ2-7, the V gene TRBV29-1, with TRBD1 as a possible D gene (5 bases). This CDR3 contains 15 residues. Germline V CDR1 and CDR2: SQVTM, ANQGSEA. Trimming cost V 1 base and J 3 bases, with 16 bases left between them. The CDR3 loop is CSVEVMGPTNYEQYF. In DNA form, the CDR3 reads TGCAGCGTTGAAGTGATGGGGCCGACGAACTACGAGCAGTACTTC.

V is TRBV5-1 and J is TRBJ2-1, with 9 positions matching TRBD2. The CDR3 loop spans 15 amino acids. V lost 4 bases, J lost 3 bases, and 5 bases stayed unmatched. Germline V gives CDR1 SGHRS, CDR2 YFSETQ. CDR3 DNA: TGCGCCAGCAGCCCATCTAGCGGGATCTACAATGAGCAGTTCTTC. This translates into CASSPSSGIYNEQFF.

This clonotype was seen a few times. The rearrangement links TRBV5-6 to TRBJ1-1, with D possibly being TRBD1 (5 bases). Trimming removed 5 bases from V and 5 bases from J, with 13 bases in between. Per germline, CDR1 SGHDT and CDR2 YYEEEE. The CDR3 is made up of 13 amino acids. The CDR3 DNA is TGTGCCAGCAGGGGAGTTGGGGCGACTGAAGCTTTCTTT. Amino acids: CASRGVGATEAFF.

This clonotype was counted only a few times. The DNA of the CDR3 is TGTGCCAGCAGCTTAGGCCAATCATCCCTAAATGAAAAACTGTTTTTT. Protein: CASSLGQSSLNEKLFF. This rearrangement joins TRBV7-2 to TRBJ1-4; no definite D call. V lost 1 base and J lost 5, with 14 bases in between. Looked up from germline, CDR1 is SGHTA and CDR2 is FQGNSA. This CDR3 is built from 16 residues. Variable domain in full (rest from reference TRBV7-2 and TRBJ1-4): GAGVSQSPSNKVTEKGKDVELRCDPISGHTALYWYRQSLGQGLEFLIYFQGNSAPDKSGLPSDRFSAERTGGSVSTLTIQRTQQEDSAVYLCASSLGQSSLNEKLFFGSGTQLSVL.